Below, 8 T cell receptor beta chains from the same sample are listed, as sequenced in a study of blood T cell repertoires in COVID-19. This table comes from immunoSEQ multiplex PCR, and its TCRdb copy is limited to in-frame clones, with some not included. The sample yields about 380,000 clones, around 84% seen once. The specimen sequenced was peripheral blood. Every receptor here comes from a human donor with acute or convalescent COVID-19. The donor label of this sample is uncertain.

The chain's CDR3 is CASSLRSGYNTGELFF. For the CDR3, the DNA is TGTGCCAGCAGCTTGAGAAGCGGTTATAACACCGGGGAGCTGTTTTTT. The rearrangement links TRBV5-6 to TRBJ2-2; possible D gene TRBD2, 5 bases. Germline V CDR1 and CDR2: SGHDT, YYEEEE. This CDR3 has 16 residues. The V and J ends lost 1 base and 2 bases respectively, with 12 bases between them. Full variable domain (remainder filled in from reference TRBV5-6 and TRBJ2-2): DAGVTQSPTHLIKTRGQQVTLRCSPKSGHDTVSWYQQALGQGPQFIFQYYEEEERQRGNFPDRFSGHQFPNYSSELNVNALLLGDSALYLCASSLRSGYNTGELFFGEGSRLTVL.

V is TRBV28 and J is TRBJ1-5; 10 nucleotides agree with TRBD1. Germline assignment: CDR1 MDHEN and CDR2 SYDVKM. J was trimmed by 2 bases and V by 4 bases; bases with no gene match: 2. The CDR3 covers 15 residues. This CDR3 is CASSSGTGGNQPQHF. As DNA, the CDR3 is TGTGCCAGCAGTTCGGGGACAGGGGGCAATCAGCCCCAGCATTTT.

The genes are TRBV24-1 and TRBJ2-1; the match to TRBD1 covers 9 bases. CDR1 and CDR2 (germline): KGHDR, SFDVKD. Trimming at V came to 4 bases and at J to 7 bases, leaving 7 bases not matched to a gene. The CDR3 has 15 amino acids. The CDR3 sequence is CATSDPTGGKNEQFF. The CDR3 DNA is TGTGCCACCAGTGACCCTACAGGGGGCAAGAATGAGCAGTTCTTC.

In this sample, this clone turned up once. The rearrangement joins TRBV27 to TRBJ1-3; D is ambiguous. CDR1 is MNHEY, CDR2 SMNVEV, per germline (reference sequence). Trimming took off 8 bases at V and 0 bases at J, with 8 bases between the two ends. This CDR3 has 13 amino acids. CDR3: CASARYSGNTIYF. The DNA for the CDR3 is TGTGCCAGCGCTAGATACTCTGGAAACACCATATATTTT.

CDR3 region: CASSRTGGHPPGAEAFF. The CDR3 DNA reads TGTGCCAGCAGTCGGACAGGGGGTCACCCCCCGGGTGCTGAAGCTTTCTTT. The chain recombines TRBV2 with TRBJ1-1; 10 bases fit TRBD1. This CDR3 contains 17 residues. Germline V gene lookup returns CDR1 SNHLY and CDR2 FYNNEI. Unmatched junction bases numbered 15, after V lost 5 bases and J lost 6 bases. The full variable domain, rest sourced from reference TRBV2 and TRBJ1-1, is EPEVTQTPSHQVTQMGQEVILRCVPISNHLYFYWYRQILGQKVEFLVSFYNNEISEKSEIFDDQFSVERPDGSNFTLKIRSTKLEDSAMYFCASSRTGGHPPGAEAFFGQGTRLTVV.

The rearrangement joins TRBV15 to TRBJ1-5; D unresolved. V lost 0 bases and J 2 bases, leaving 14 bases between the germline ends. The germline CDR1 and CDR2 sequences are LNHNV and YYDKDF (reference sequence). This CDR3 has 17 residues. CDR3: CATSRDLFEVGNQPQHF. The DNA for the CDR3 is TGTGCCACCAGCAGAGATCTCTTCGAGGTAGGCAATCAGCCCCAGCATTTT.

This clone was counted between two and nine times. This chain links TRBV15 with TRBJ1-5, with D uncertain. Germline values: CDR1 LNHNV, CDR2 YYDKDF (reference sequence). V shed 0 bases and J shed 0 bases, with 3 bases lying between them. The CDR3 spans 14 residues. The CDR3, as DNA: TGTGCCACCAGCAGAGATTATAGCAATCAGCCCCAGCATTTT. Encoded protein: CATSRDYSNQPQHF.

The J gene is TRBJ2-7, the V gene TRBV6-2 or TRBV6-3; 7 nucleotides match TRBD2. Trimming at V came to 0 bases and at J to 2 bases, leaving 4 bases not matched to a gene. Germline V gives CDR1 MNHEY, CDR2 SVGEGT. The CDR3 runs 15 residues. The CDR3 loop reads CASSYSMGGTYEQYF. The CDR3 DNA reads TGTGCCAGCAGTTACTCGATGGGGGGGACCTACGAGCAGTACTTC.